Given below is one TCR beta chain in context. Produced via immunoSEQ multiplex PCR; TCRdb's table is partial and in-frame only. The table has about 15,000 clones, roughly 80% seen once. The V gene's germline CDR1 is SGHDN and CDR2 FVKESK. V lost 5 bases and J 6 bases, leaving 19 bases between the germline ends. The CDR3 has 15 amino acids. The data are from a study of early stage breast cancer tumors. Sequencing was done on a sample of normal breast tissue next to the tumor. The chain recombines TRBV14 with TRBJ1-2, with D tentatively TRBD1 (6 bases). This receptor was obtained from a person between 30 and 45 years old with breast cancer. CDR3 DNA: TGTGCCAGCAGCTTACTATACAGGGCCTTCGATGGCTACACCTTC. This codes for CASSLLYRAFDGYTF.